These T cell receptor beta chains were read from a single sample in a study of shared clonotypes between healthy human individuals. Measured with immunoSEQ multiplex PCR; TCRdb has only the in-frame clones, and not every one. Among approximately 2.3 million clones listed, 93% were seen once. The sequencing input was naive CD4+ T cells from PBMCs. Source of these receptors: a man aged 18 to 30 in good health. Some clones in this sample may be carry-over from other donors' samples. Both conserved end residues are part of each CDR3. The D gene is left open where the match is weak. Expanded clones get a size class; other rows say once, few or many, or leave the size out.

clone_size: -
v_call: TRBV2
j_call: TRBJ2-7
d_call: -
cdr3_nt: TGTGCCAGCCTCTGGATGGTGGGCAGGGTGAGCGAGCAGTACTTC
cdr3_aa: CASLWMVGRVSEQYF

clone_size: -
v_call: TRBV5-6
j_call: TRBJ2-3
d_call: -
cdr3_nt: TGTGCCAGCAGCTTGATGGGGGCCACAGATACGCAGTATTTT
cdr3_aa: CASSLMGATDTQYF

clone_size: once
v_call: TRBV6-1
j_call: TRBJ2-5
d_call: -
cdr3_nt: TGTGCCAGCAGTTGGAAAGAGACCCAGTACTTC
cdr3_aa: CASSWKETQYF

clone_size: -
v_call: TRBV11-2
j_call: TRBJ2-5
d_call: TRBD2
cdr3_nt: TGTGCCAGCAGCTCACCTAGCGGGCACTGGGAGACCCAGTACTTC
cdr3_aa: CASSSPSGHWETQYF

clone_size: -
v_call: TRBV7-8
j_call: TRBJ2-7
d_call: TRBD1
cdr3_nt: TGTGCCAGCAGCTTAGGTGGGACAGTTACTTACGAGCAGTACTTC
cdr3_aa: CASSLGGTVTYEQYF

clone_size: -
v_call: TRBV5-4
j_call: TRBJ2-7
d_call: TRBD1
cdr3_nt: TGTGCCAGCAGCAAGGGATGGGACAGACCTTACGAGCAGTACTTC
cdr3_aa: CASSKGWDRPYEQYF

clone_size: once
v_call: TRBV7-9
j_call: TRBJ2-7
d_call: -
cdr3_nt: TGTGCCAGCAGCTACAGTAATCTCTACGAGCAGTACTTC
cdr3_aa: CASSYSNLYEQYF

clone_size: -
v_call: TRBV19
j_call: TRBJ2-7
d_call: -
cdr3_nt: TGTGCCAGTAGACCGACAGAATCCTACGAGCAGTACTTC
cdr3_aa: CASRPTESYEQYF

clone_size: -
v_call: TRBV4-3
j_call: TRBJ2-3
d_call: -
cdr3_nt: TGCGCCAGCAGCCAAGGTTGGACGGCTAGCACAGATACGCAGTATTTT
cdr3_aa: CASSQGWTASTDTQYF

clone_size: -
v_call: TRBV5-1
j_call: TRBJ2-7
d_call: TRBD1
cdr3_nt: TGCGCCAGCAGCCCTCGGGACAGGGGTTCATACGAGCAGTACTTC
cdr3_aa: CASSPRDRGSYEQYF

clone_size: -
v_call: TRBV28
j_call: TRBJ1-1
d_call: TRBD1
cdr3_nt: TGTGCCAGCGGAAAAAGGACAGGGGGCGGGAACACTGAAGCTTTCTTT
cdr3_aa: CASGKRTGGGNTEAFF

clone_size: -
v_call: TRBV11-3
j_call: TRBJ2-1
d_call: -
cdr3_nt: TGTGCCAGCAGCCCGTATTGGTCCGGGGGTGAGCAGTTCTTC
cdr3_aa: CASSPYWSGGEQFF

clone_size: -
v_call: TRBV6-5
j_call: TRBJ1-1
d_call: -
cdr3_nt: TGTGCCAGCAGTTACAGGACCCCGAACACTGAAGCTTTCTTT
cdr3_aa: CASSYRTPNTEAFF

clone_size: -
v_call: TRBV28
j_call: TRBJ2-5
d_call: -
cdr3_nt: TGTGCCAGCACGGGGTCCCGAGAGACCCAGTACTTC
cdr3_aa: CASTGSRETQYF

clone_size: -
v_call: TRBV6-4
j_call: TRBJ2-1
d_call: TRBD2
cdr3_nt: TGTGCCAGCAGCGTGATAGCGGGAGGGCCATACAATGAGCAGTTCTTC
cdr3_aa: CASSVIAGGPYNEQFF

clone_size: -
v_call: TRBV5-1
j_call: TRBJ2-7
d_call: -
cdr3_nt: TGCGCCAGCAGCCCTGGAAGGAGCTCCTACGAGCAGTACTTC
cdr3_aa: CASSPGRSSYEQYF

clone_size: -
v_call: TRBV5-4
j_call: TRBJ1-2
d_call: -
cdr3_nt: TGTGCCAGCAGCCTGCCAACCGGACCTAACTATGGCTACACCTTC
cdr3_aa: CASSLPTGPNYGYTF

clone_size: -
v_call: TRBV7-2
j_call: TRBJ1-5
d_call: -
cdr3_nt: TGTGCCAGCAGTCAAGGGAATTTTGGCAATCAGCCCCAGCATTTT
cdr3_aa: CASSQGNFGNQPQHF

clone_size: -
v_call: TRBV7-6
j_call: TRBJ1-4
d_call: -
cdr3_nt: TGTGCCAGCAGCTTAACTGCAGGGTGGACTAATGAAAAACTGTTTTTT
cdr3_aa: CASSLTAGWTNEKLFF

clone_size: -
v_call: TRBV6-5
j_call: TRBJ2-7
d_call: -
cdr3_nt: TGTGCCAGCAGTTACAAGGGCCCGCCTATCTCCTACGAGCAGTACTTC
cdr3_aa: CASSYKGPPISYEQYF

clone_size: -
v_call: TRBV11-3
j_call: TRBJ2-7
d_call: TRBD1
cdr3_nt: TGTGCCAGCAGCTCGGGACAGGGGGCCTCCTACGAGCAGTACTTC
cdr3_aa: CASSSGQGASYEQYF

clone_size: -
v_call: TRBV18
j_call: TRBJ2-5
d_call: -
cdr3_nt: TGTGCCAGCTCCGAGACAAACAAAGAGACCCAGTACTTC
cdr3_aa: CASSETNKETQYF

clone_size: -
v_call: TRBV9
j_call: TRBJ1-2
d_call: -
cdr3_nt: TGTGCCAGCAGCGTAGGACAGAGGGCGACTAACTATGGCTACACCTTC
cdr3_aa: CASSVGQRATNYGYTF

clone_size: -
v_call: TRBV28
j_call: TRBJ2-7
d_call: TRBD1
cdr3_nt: TGTGCCAGCACCCGTTTTCCGACAGGGGGCGAGCAGTACTTC
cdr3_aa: CASTRFPTGGEQYF

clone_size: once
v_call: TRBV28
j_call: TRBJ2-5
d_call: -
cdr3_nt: TGTGCCAGCAGCTCGGGTGGGGGGGAGACCCAGTACTTC
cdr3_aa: CASSSGGGETQYF

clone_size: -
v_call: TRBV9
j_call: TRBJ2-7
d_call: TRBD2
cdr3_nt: TGTGCCAGCAGCGAGTCGTGGCAGCGGGAGGTCTACGAGCAGTACTTC
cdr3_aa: CASSESWQREVYEQYF

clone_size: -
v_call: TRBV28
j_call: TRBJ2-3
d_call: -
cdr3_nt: TGTGCCAGCAGTTTAGGAGCCACAGATACGCAGTATTTT
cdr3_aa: CASSLGATDTQYF

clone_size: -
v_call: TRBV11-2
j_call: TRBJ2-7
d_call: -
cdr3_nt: TGTGCCAGCAGCTTAGTTCTGGGCTCGGGCGAGCAGTACTTC
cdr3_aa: CASSLVLGSGEQYF

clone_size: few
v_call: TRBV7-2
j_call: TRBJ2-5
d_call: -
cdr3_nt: TGTGCCAGCAGCTTAGTCGGGGAGACCCAGTACTTC
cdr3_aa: CASSLVGETQYF

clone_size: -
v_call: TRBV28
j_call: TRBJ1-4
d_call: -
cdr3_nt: TGTGCCAGCAGTGGTGTTGCGGCAGCAACTAATGAAAAACTGTTTTTT
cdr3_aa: CASSGVAAATNEKLFF

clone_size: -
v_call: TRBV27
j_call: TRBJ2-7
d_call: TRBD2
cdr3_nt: TGTGCCAGCAGGGCTCTAGCGGGAGCACGCGAGCAGTACTTC
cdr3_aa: CASRALAGAREQYF

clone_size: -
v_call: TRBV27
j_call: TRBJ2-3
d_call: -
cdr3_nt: TGTGCCAGCAGTTCGGGGGCGACTAGCACAGATACGCAGTATTTT
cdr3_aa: CASSSGATSTDTQYF

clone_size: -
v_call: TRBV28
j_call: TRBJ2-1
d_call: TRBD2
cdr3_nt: TGTGCCAGCAGTTTAGCGGGAGGCCGGAATGAGCAGTTCTTC
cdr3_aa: CASSLAGGRNEQFF

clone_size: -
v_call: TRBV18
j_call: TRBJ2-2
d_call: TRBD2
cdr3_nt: TGTGCCAGCTCACCTATGAGCGGGACTGGGGAGCTGTTTTTT
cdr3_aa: CASSPMSGTGELFF

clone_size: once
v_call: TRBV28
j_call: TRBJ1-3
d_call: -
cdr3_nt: TGTGCCAGCAGTCACCGGGACACCTACTCTGGAAACACCATATATTTT
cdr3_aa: CASSHRDTYSGNTIYF

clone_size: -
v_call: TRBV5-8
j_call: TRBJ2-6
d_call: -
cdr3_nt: TGTGCCAGCAGCTTGTACGGGAGCTCTGGGGCCAACGTCCTGACTTTC
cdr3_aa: CASSLYGSSGANVLTF

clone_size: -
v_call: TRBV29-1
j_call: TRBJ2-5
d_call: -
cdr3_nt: TGCAGCGTCGCTGGACAGTACCAAGAGACCCAGTACTTC
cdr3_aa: CSVAGQYQETQYF

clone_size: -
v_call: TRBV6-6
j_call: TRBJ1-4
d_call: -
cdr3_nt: TGTGCCAGCAGTTATCCCTCCCTTGCGAATGAAAAACTGTTTTTT
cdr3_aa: CASSYPSLANEKLFF

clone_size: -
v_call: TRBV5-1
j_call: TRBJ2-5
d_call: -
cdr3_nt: TGCGCCAGCAGCTTGGCGGCACCCGGGCCAGAGACCCAGTACTTC
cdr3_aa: CASSLAAPGPETQYF

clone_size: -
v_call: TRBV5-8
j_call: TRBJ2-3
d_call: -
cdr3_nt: TGTGCCAGCAGTCTCGGTTGGAGCACAGATACGCAGTATTTT
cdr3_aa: CASSLGWSTDTQYF

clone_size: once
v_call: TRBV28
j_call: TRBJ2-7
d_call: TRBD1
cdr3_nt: TGTGCCAGCCACAGGGGGCCGCCCTACGAGCAGTACTTC
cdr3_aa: CASHRGPPYEQYF